The text below deals with one T cell receptor beta chain. Individuals aged about 18 to 100 years were recruited from 24 US areas. Participants' own reports of clinical history determined their cohort assignment. The data stem from a study of blood T cell repertoires in COVID-19. Original data processing: The assay estimated nucleated cells by amplifying reference gene primers. Sequencing was performed with immunoSEQ multiplex PCR; in TCRdb, only in-frame clones are kept and a portion is missing. The DNA was the basis for D and trimming; V, J and clone size are from that table. Altogether under 300,000 clones are present, around nine tenths being singletons, with the ten largest covering approximately 2%. V shed 4 bases, J shed 8 bases, and the junction held 5 bases outside the gene matches. This CDR3 is built from 14 residues. The germline V gene has CDR1 SGHRS and CDR2 YFSETQ.

Sequenced input: PBMCs or T cells enriched from blood (not recorded which). The rearrangement links TRBV5-1 to TRBJ1-4, with TRBD1 matching 10 bases. The receptor's source is a woman aged 60-70 years who had recovered from COVID-19. The CDR3 sequence is CASSQGQGSEKLFF. The CDR3 DNA is TGCGCCAGCAGCCAGGGACAGGGGAGCGAAAAACTGTTTTTT. The variable domain in full, with the rest retrieved from reference TRBV5-1 and TRBJ1-4, is KAGVTQTPRYLIKTRGQQVTLSCSPISGHRSVSWYQQTPGQGLQFLFEYFSETQRNKGNFPGRFSGRQFSNSRSEMNVSTLELGDSALYLCASSQGQGSEKLFFGSGTQLSVL.